This record looks at one T cell receptor beta chain sequence and its context. The CDR3 consists of 21 residues. The data stem from a study of cytomegalovirus exposure and HLA in healthy donors. The PCR used 60 Vbeta and 13 Jbeta primers. Clones were sequenced by immunoSEQ multiplex PCR, and TCRdb holds only the in-frame ones, with some missing. Of 150,000 or so clones listed, approximately 79% are singletons. The chain recombines TRBV21-1 with TRBJ2-1; TRBD2, the table's D call, lacks a check against the DNA. TRBV21-1 has pseudogene status. The receptor was isolated from a man aged 35 to 55 in good health and CMV-seropositive. The sequencing sample was made of PBMCs. CDR3 nucleotides: TGTGCCAGCAGCCGCGACCCTGGGCCGAGCGGGGGGCCCACTTCCTACAATGAGCAGTTCTTC. Residues: CASSRDPGPSGGPTSYNEQFF.